This TCR beta chain was sequenced in a study of blood T cell repertoires in COVID-19. This CDR3 comprises 17 residues. The germline gives CDR1 LGHNA, CDR2 YNFKEQ. Trimming removed 0 bases at V and 0 bases at J, with 12 bases between. Measured with immunoSEQ multiplex PCR; TCRdb has only the in-frame clones, and not every one. This repertoire shows some 260,000 clones, about 93% found once; its top ten account for under 2.5%. The source of this sequence is a woman aged 18-29 years who had recovered from COVID-19. The chain is built from TRBV4-2 and TRBJ1-5; D may be TRBD1 (5 bases). The sequenced sample was PBMCs or T cells enriched from blood (not recorded which). In DNA, the CDR3 is TGTGCCAGCAGCCAAGATCTAAGGGGAATTAGCAATCAGCCCCAGCATTTT. Translated: CASSQDLRGISNQPQHF.